This TCR beta chain was observed in a study of post-analysis software for immune sequencing data. cDNA libraries of TCR beta carried unique molecular identifiers. Yield was 450,000 to 650,000 cDNA molecules from around 0.96 to 9.9 million T cells. TCRdb fed the PCR reads into MiXCR, producing one record per CDR3 protein. The data show about 500,000 distinct CDR3 sequences, with around 40% seen just once and roughly an eighth held by the top ten. This receptor was obtained from a girl aged 10 to 17 with multiple sclerosis. The sample taken for sequencing was blood.

The CDR3 spells CASSLTWGGIEQFF. The CDR3 region has the DNA TGTGCCAGCAGCTTAACGTGGGGAGGGATTGAGCAGTTCTTC. The chain links TRBV7-3 to TRBJ2-1; 7 positions agree with TRBD2. V shed 0 bases and J 9 bases; nucleotides not matched to a gene: 5. This CDR3 spans 14 amino acids. Germline V gene sequence: CDR1 SGHTA, CDR2 FQGTGA.